Presented here are 18 T cell receptor beta chains from one specimen sequenced in a study of breast tumors, draining lymph nodes, adjacent tissues. Axillary draining lymph nodes of breast cancer patients supplied the node samples. TCRdb re-analysed the multiplex PCR reads in MiXCR, keeping a single row per CDR3 protein. This table has 150,000 to 200,000 distinct CDR3 sequences, 30% to 35% appearing once. The specimen sequenced was axillary lymph node tissue. These receptors originate from a female donor with breast cancer. Some clones in this sample may be carry-over from other donors' samples.

This clonotype was recorded at least ten times. The chain combines TRBV6-5 with TRBJ2-3, with 12 bases lining up with TRBD2. V dropped 5 bases and J dropped 4; count of bases not matched to a gene: 10. The CDR3 sequence is 17 residues long. The germline V gene has CDR1 MNHEY and CDR2 SVGAGI. The CDR3: CASSPLTSGRKSDTQYF. The CDR3 region has the DNA TGTGCCAGCAGTCCGTTGACTAGCGGGAGAAAATCAGATACGCAGTATTTT.

Remarks on this clonotype: With a much larger clone just one base away, this may be a read error. The genes are TRBV20-1 and TRBJ2-7, with D perhaps matching TRBD1 or TRBD2 (6 bases each). Trimming took 0 bases from V and 6 from J, leaving 15 bases between them. CDR3 length: 14 residues. The germline CDR1 and CDR2 sequences are DFQATT and SNEGSKA (reference sequence). In DNA, the CDR3 is TGCAGTGCTAGAGACGGGGGCATTATCACCGAGCAGTACTTC. It yields the protein CSARDGGIITEQYF.

This clonotype was seen many times. The chain couples TRBV20-1 to TRBJ2-1; D might be TRBD1 or TRBD2, each matching 5 bases. Deletions cut 5 bases from V and 9 bases from J, with 11 bases between. The CDR3 has 11 amino acids. Germline lookup yields CDR1 DFQATT and CDR2 SNEGSKA (reference sequence). The CDR3 spells CSASRDPEQFF. CDR3 nucleotides: TGCAGTGCTTCCCGGGACCCTGAGCAGTTCTTC.

This clonotype appeared once. This may arise from a read error, as a much more abundant clone is one base away. This CDR3 is CASSANVRGLGLAGKRDTQYF. DNA for the CDR3: TGTGCCAGCAGCGCCAACGTCAGGGGGTTGGGACTAGCGGGAAAACGCGATACGCAGTATTTT. The chain carries TRBV11-2 and TRBJ2-3; 13 positions match TRBD2. The CDR3 is made up of 21 amino acids. V trimming: 5 bases; J trimming: 6 bases; junction bases outside the gene matches: 23. The germline CDR1 and CDR2 sequences are SGHAT and FQNNGV.

Turning to this clonotype: This CDR3 fails to terminate in the conserved phenylalanine or tryptophan, so it likely reflects a read error. J is TRBJ2-5 and V is TRBV6-6; TRBD2 agrees at 7 bases. V dropped 2 bases and J dropped 4; count of bases not matched to a gene: 10. Germline loops: CDR1 MNHNY, CDR2 SVGAGI (reference sequence). The CDR3 runs to 16 residues. The CDR3 DNA sequence: TGTGCCAGCAGTTACAGAGGGACGGGGGGAAGAGAGACCCAGTACCTC. Its translation is CASSYRGTGGRETQYL.

Ten or more counts support this clonotype. This chain connects TRBV6-1 to TRBJ1-2, with TRBD1 as a possible D gene (5 bases). The CDR3 is 12 residues long. CDR1 is MNHNS, CDR2 SASEGT, per germline. V lost 6 bases, J lost 8 bases, and 13 bases lay in between. Written as DNA, the CDR3 is TGTGCCAGCAGCGGGACGGCGTCGGGCTACACCTTC. Translation: CASSGTASGYTF.

V gene TRBV4-1 combines with J gene TRBJ2-5; 9 bases map to TRBD1. This CDR3 contains 16 residues. Trimming cost V 6 bases and J 5 bases; bases outside gene matches: 13. The germline V gene encodes CDR1 MGHRA and CDR2 YSYEKL. CDR3 DNA: TGCGCCAGCAGAGGTTCCGGACAGGGGTTAGGTGAGACCCAGTACTTC. Its protein product is CASRGSGQGLGETQYF.

This clonotype was found many times. The chain couples TRBV6-6 to TRBJ2-7; 10 nucleotides match TRBD1. The CDR3 consists of 15 residues. Germline V gives CDR1 MNHNY, CDR2 SVGAGI (reference sequence). The junction had 4 bases not matched to a gene; V was cut back by 5 bases and J by 0 bases. CDR3 sequence: CASSQGQGISYEQYF. The CDR3, as DNA: TGTGCCAGCAGTCAGGGACAGGGGATCTCCTACGAGCAGTACTTC.

This clonotype was picked up many times. The rearrangement uses TRBV12-3 or TRBV12-4 and TRBJ2-7; D tentatively fits TRBD1 or TRBD2 (6 bases each). The CDR3 totals 12 residues. V was pared by 6 bases and J by 6 bases, with 12 bases between. The CDR3 DNA sequence: TGTGCCAGCAGCGGGGGCCCCGGCGAGCAGTACTTC. As protein: CASSGGPGEQYF.

This clonotype was picked up many times. The rearrangement links TRBV4-1 to TRBJ2-7, with 8 nucleotides matching TRBD2. The CDR3 has 14 residues. Germline CDR1 reads MGHRA; CDR2 reads YSYEKL. V shed 4 bases, J shed 3 bases, and the junction held 5 bases outside the gene matches. In DNA, the CDR3 is TGCGCCAGCAGCCCTCGGGAGGGCAGCTACGAGCAGTACTTC. Protein product: CASSPREGSYEQYF.

In this sample, this clonotype turned up once. Given the absence of the conserved phenylalanine or tryptophan at the CDR3 end, a read error is likely. This chain links TRBV6-1 with TRBJ1-5, with D maybe TRBD1 (6 bases). Germline assignment: CDR1 MNHNS and CDR2 SASEGT. V shed 1 base and J shed 7 bases, with 14 bases lying between them. This CDR3 spans 15 amino acids. CDR3 nucleotide sequence: TGTGCCAGCAGTGAAGATGGACAGACTTACCAGCCCCAGCATTCT. It yields the protein CASSEDGQTYQPQHS.

The V gene is TRBV29-1, the J gene TRBJ1-4, with D hard to call. The CDR3 loop spans 13 amino acids. Germline V gene data show CDR1 as SQVTM and CDR2 as ANQGSEA. CDR3 nucleotide sequence: TGCAGTGTTAGTTTAACATCTAATGAAAAACTGTTTTTT. Translating gives CSVSLTSNEKLFF.

This clonotype was observed at least ten times. The V call is TRBV20-1, the J call TRBJ1-2; TRBD1 matches at 9 bases. Trimming removed 7 bases from V and 8 bases from J; junction bases left unmatched: 8. From germline, CDR1 is DFQATT and CDR2 SNEGSKA (reference sequence). This CDR3 is 12 amino acids long. The CDR3 loop reads CSGYRGPQGYTF. In nucleotides, the CDR3 is TGCAGTGGATACAGGGGGCCCCAGGGCTACACCTTC.

Remarks on this clonotype: Just one base apart from a much larger clone, this may be a read error. The chain carries TRBV7-6 and TRBJ2-2, with TRBD2 as a possible D gene (5 bases). With 1 base removed from V and 1 base from J, the gap between germline ends came to 13 bases. The CDR3 contains 17 residues. CDR1 and CDR2 from the germline V gene are SGHVS and FNYEAQ. The CDR3 loop is CASSLVRSRGNTGELFF. CDR3 sequence (DNA): TGTGCCAGCAGCTTAGTACGGTCCCGGGGGAACACCGGGGAGCTGTTTTTT.

The chain joins TRBV2 to TRBJ2-1, with D perhaps assigned TRBD1 or TRBD2 (6 bases each). V shed 7 bases and J shed 6 bases, with 13 bases lying between them. The CDR3 length is 13 residues. Germline CDR1 reads SNHLY; CDR2 reads FYNNEI. The CDR3 spells CASKEGEANEQFF. For the CDR3, the DNA is TGTGCCAGCAAAGAGGGGGAGGCCAATGAGCAGTTCTTC.

In this sample, this clonotype turned up a few times. The rearrangement links TRBV5-4 to TRBJ2-1; 14 bases fit TRBD2. CDR3 length equals 15 residues. V shed 3 bases and J 11 bases; nucleotides not matched to a gene: 7. Germline V CDR1 and CDR2: SGHNT, YYREEE (reference sequence). The CDR3 region has the DNA TGTGCCAGCAGCTCCCTAGGGACTAGCGGGAGTAAGCAGTTCTTC. Its translation: CASSSLGTSGSKQFF.

This clonotype was counted many times. The V call is TRBV6-5, the J call TRBJ1-2; D is perhaps TRBD1 (5 bases). V was cut by 8 bases and J by 3 bases, with 13 bases left in between. Germline-derived CDR1 and CDR2 are MNHEY and SVGAGI. CDR3 size: 13 residues. The CDR3: CASGPGRDYGYTF. In DNA, the CDR3 is TGTGCCAGCGGCCCGGGCAGGGACTATGGCTACACCTTC.

A word on this clonotype: Given a much more abundant clone one base away, this may be a read error. This sequence joins TRBV14 and TRBJ2-7; 7 nucleotides line up with TRBD1. Germline V gives CDR1 SGHDN, CDR2 FVKESK. This CDR3 spans 14 amino acids. CDR3 nucleotide sequence: TGTGCCAGTAGTATGGGGCAGGGGGTCTACGAGCAGTCCTTC. It is translated as CASSMGQGVYEQSF.